The rows below give T cell receptor beta chains drawn from one sample of a study of T cell responses to AZD1222 COVID-19 vaccine. The method was immunoSEQ multiplex PCR; TCRdb's version includes in-frame clones alone and lacks a portion of them. The data hold 150,000 or so clones, with approximately 88% observed a single time. The starting material was peripheral blood, obtained on day 0 of MenACWY control vaccination. The receptors were gathered from an adult in good health. The CDR3 runs from the conserved cysteine through the conserved F or W. D genes are given only for firm matches.

J gene	V gene	D gene	CDR3 protein
TRBJ2-2	TRBV7-2	.	CASSLEGGTGELFF
TRBJ2-2	TRBV6-6	TRBD1	CASSPQPPGQGLTGELFF
TRBJ2-1	TRBV6-4	.	CASSEGHPSNEQFF
TRBJ2-7	TRBV2	.	CASSEGTGSGQYF
TRBJ1-5	TRBV3-1/TRBV3-2	.	CASSQVDRSKQPQHF
TRBJ2-1	TRBV2	.	CASRDAPFTGSFF
TRBJ1-6	TRBV7-3	.	CASSLKGTNSPLHF
TRBJ1-4	TRBV9	TRBD1	CASSVAGTGGEKLFF
TRBJ2-7	TRBV6-2/TRBV6-3	.	CASSYSMSYYEQYF
TRBJ1-1	TRBV10-3	TRBD1	CAISGTGGVLNTEAFF
TRBJ2-1	TRBV5-1	.	CASSLAVTAQNEQFF
TRBJ2-7	TRBV6-5	.	CASRPEGGSGEQYF
TRBJ2-5	TRBV3-1/TRBV3-2	TRBD2	CASSRRGLAGFQETQYF
TRBJ1-1	TRBV30	.	CAWTISTNTEAFF
TRBJ1-3	TRBV28	.	CASSSRQPPTIYF
TRBJ2-1	TRBV4-1	.	CASSRQRDPSYNEQFF
TRBJ1-2	TRBV4-3	TRBD1	CASSPGQGAGGYTF
TRBJ2-3	TRBV6-6	.	CASTLGGTQYF
TRBJ2-1	TRBV30	.	CAWSVLVSSLQDGNEQFF
TRBJ1-2	TRBV18	.	CASSLNRIDPGDGYTF
TRBJ2-7	TRBV14	TRBD2	CASRLAGGPSEQYF
TRBJ1-2	TRBV7-9	.	CASSFTNYGYTF
TRBJ2-1	TRBV15	TRBD2	CATSRDSSGYNEQFF
TRBJ1-5	TRBV5-6	TRBD1	CASRDRNDNQPQHF
TRBJ2-2	TRBV5-5	.	CASSPTSWGAFGELFF
TRBJ2-1	TRBV12-5	.	CASGLVVGPNPLYEQFF
TRBJ2-7	TRBV11-3	.	CASSLSRQTDYEQYF